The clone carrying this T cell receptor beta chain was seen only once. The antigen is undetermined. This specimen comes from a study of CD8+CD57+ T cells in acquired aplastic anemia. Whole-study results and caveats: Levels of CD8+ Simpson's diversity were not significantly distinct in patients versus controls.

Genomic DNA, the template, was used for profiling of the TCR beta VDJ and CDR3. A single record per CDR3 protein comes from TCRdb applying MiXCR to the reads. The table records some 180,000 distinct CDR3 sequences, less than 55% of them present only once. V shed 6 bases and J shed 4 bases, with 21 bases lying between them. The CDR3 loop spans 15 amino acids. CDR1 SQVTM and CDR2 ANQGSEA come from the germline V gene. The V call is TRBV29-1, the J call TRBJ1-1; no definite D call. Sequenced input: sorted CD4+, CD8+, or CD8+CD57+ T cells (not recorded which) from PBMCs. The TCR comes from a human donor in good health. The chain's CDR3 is CSVGILGQRSTEAFF. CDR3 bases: TGCAGCGTCGGTATACTAGGCCAGAGGAGCACTGAAGCTTTCTTT. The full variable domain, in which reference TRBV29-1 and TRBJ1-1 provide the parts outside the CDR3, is SAVISQKPSRDICQRGTSLTIQCQVDSQVTMMFWYRQQPGQSLTLIATANQGSEATYESGFVIDKFPISRPNLTFSTLTVSNMSPEDSSIYLCSVGILGQRSTEAFFGQGTRLTVV.